This passage covers 11 T cell receptor beta chains from one sample sequenced in a study of identical twins. TCRdb independently ran MiXCR on the 5' RACE reads; one entry per CDR3 protein. This repertoire shows approximately 600,000 distinct CDR3 sequences, 7.5% to 10% found once; its top ten account for under 3%. This sample also appeared in a second study, on yellow fever vaccine responses in identical twins.

The sample was PBMCs. All receptors derive from a woman between 18 and 29 years old in good health.

In its sample, this clonotype was seen a few times. The J gene is TRBJ2-3, the V gene TRBV30; no firm D call. The germline gives CDR1 GTSNPN, CDR2 SVGIG (reference sequence). Trimming pared 0 bases from V and 2 bases from J, leaving 15 bases between. The CDR3 is 16 amino acids. CDR3 sequence reads: CAWSVLGVSFTDTQYF. The CDR3 nucleotides read TGTGCCTGGAGTGTACTTGGTGTCAGCTTCACAGATACGCAGTATTTT.

The CDR3 DNA follows: TGTGCCAGCAGCTTAGTGGGGGGGGGGACCCAGTACTTC. Amino acid sequence: CASSLVGGGTQYF. This chain links TRBV11-2 with TRBJ2-5; 7 positions agree with TRBD2. The CDR3 is 13 amino acids. Per the germline V gene, CDR1 is SGHAT and CDR2 is FQNNGV. V shed 1 base, J shed 7 bases, and the junction held 3 bases outside the gene matches.

This CDR3 reads CASTTEGGRNQPQHF. DNA for the CDR3: TGTGCCAGCACCACTGAGGGGGGGCGAAATCAGCCCCAGCATTTT. V usage is TRBV12-3 or TRBV12-4 and J usage is TRBJ1-5; a weak D match, TRBD1 (6 bases). Trimming took off 7 bases at V and 4 bases at J, with 17 bases between the two ends. This CDR3 spans 15 amino acids.

The V gene is TRBV6-2 or TRBV6-3, the J gene TRBJ2-2; a weak D match, TRBD2 (6 bases). This CDR3 is 18 amino acids long. V lost 0 bases and J 1 base, leaving 15 bases between the germline ends. Looked up from germline, CDR1 is MNHEY and CDR2 is SVGEGT. CDR3 protein: CASSYSTPRRENTGELFF. CDR3 DNA: TGTGCCAGCAGTTACTCGACTCCGCGGCGGGAGAACACCGGGGAGCTGTTTTTT.

This clonotype has ten or more counts. The chain couples TRBV12-3 or TRBV12-4 to TRBJ2-7; 8 positions agree with TRBD1. V trimming: 4 bases; J trimming: 9 bases; junction bases outside the gene matches: 2. The CDR3 contains 11 residues. This chain's CDR3 is CASSSGQGQYF. CDR3 coding DNA: TGTGCCAGCAGTTCAGGACAGGGGCAGTACTTC.

V is TRBV4-1 and J is TRBJ2-7, with D unresolved. Between the trimmed V and J ends, which lost 3 bases and 4 bases, there was a span of 10 bases. The CDR3 spans 13 residues. Per the germline V gene, CDR1 is MGHRA and CDR2 is YSYEKL. Here the CDR3 reads CASSHAAGYEQYF. The CDR3 nucleotides are TGCGCCAGCAGCCACGCCGCCGGGTACGAGCAGTACTTC.

This clonotype showed up many times. V gene TRBV29-1 combines with J gene TRBJ2-7; D unresolved. The CDR3 has 11 amino acids. Trimming shortened V by 4 bases and J by 6 bases, and 10 bases separated the two germline ends. Germline V CDR1 and CDR2: SQVTM, ANQGSEA. CDR3 nucleotides: TGCAGCGTTGCGGCGAAAACCGAGCAGTACTTC. Protein sequence: CSVAAKTEQYF.

This clonotype showed up many times. The genes are TRBV5-1 and TRBJ2-7; TRBD2 matches at 8 bases. The CDR3 consists of 16 residues. CDR1 is SGHRS, CDR2 YFSETQ, per germline. V lost 4 bases to trimming and J lost 3 bases; unmatched junction nucleotides: 12. The CDR3 bases are TGCGCCAGCAGCCCGTCTTGGAGCGGGAGTGGCTACGAGCAGTACTTC. It codes for CASSPSWSGSGYEQYF.

The table lists this clonotype with many counts. This sequence joins TRBV6-6 and TRBJ2-2; D gene uncertain. Per germline, CDR1 MNHNY and CDR2 SVGAGI (reference sequence). The CDR3 covers 13 residues. V was shortened by 5 bases and J by 6 bases, with 10 bases between the two germline ends. CDR3 residues: CASSPLRPGELFF. As DNA, the CDR3 is TGTGCCAGCAGTCCTCTCCGTCCCGGGGAGCTGTTTTTT.

This clonotype has a count of ten or more. The rearrangement links TRBV3-1 to TRBJ1-3; 7 positions match TRBD1. This CDR3 comprises 15 residues. Looked up from germline, CDR1 is LGHDT and CDR2 is YNNKEL (reference sequence). Losses at the gene ends were 4 bases for V and 0 bases for J; bases not matched to a gene: 3. In DNA, the CDR3 is TGTGCCAGCAGCCCCAGGGGGACCTCTGGAAACACCATATATTTT. Protein sequence: CASSPRGTSGNTIYF.

This chain links TRBV7-8 with TRBJ2-2; the D gene is possibly TRBD2 (5 bases). The CDR3 is 15 amino acids. From germline, CDR1 is SGHVS and CDR2 FQNEAQ. Trimming pared 0 bases from V and 3 bases from J, leaving 8 bases between. The CDR3 DNA reads TGTGCCAGCAGCTTAGCTCTAGCAGACACCGGGGAGCTGTTTTTT. Its translation is CASSLALADTGELFF.